These 16 T cell receptor beta chains were all obtained from the same sample, sequenced in a study of neurological immune-mediated disorders. Each CDR3 protein gets one entry after TCRdb re-called the 5' RACE reads with MiXCR. The sample carries approximately 80,000 distinct CDR3 sequences, under 4.5% recorded once. Sample time point: longitudinal time-point 3. Sequencing used PBMCs. The source of these receptors is a woman aged 55-70 years with multiple sclerosis.

There are many counts of this clonotype. The CDR3 DNA reads as TGCAGTGCTAGAGGGGGACAGGGACCTCAGCCCCAGCATTTT. Translated: CSARGGQGPQPQHF. The rearrangement joins TRBV20-1 to TRBJ1-5, with 9 positions matching TRBD1. Germline CDR1 DFQATT, CDR2 SNEGSKA (reference sequence). This CDR3 has 14 residues. V shed 1 base, J shed 6 bases, and the junction held 4 bases outside the gene matches.

This clonotype was counted ten times or more. The chain carries TRBV7-9 and TRBJ1-1; D is unresolved. V gave up 4 bases and J gave up 1 base, with 10 bases separating them. CDR3 size: 14 residues. Germline CDR1 reads SEHNR; CDR2 reads FQNEAQ (reference sequence). CDR3 DNA: TGTGCCAGCAGCTCGCACAGCCAGAACACTGAAGCTTTCTTT. It yields the protein CASSSHSQNTEAFF.

This clonotype was seen ten or more times. The chain couples TRBV6-5 to TRBJ2-7, with 10 bases fitting TRBD2. Per germline, CDR1 MNHEY and CDR2 SVGAGI. The CDR3 contains 12 residues. V was pared by 7 bases and J by 7 bases, with 4 bases of the junction left unmatched. The CDR3 protein is CASTPSGGEQYF. The CDR3 bases are TGTGCCAGCACTCCTAGCGGGGGTGAGCAGTACTTC.

This clonotype was seen repeatedly, ten times or more. This chain connects TRBV5-1 to TRBJ1-2; 7 nucleotides align to TRBD1. The CDR3 consists of 15 residues. Unmatched junction bases numbered 9, after V lost 4 bases and J lost 3 bases. Germline CDR1 is SGHRS and CDR2 is YFSETQ. For the CDR3, the DNA is TGCGCCAGCAGCGGCGGGACAGATAATTACTATGGCTACACCTTC. This encodes CASSGGTDNYYGYTF.

This clonotype was detected many times. The gene calls are TRBV3-1 and TRBJ2-7; D is uncertain. The CDR3 consists of 14 residues. V was shortened by 4 bases and J by 2 bases, with 12 bases between the two germline ends. In germline, CDR1 is LGHDT, CDR2 YNNKEL (reference sequence). The CDR3 DNA reads TGTGCCAGCAGCCCCGTGATCTCGCCCTACGAGCAGTACTTC. The encoded protein is CASSPVISPYEQYF.

This clonotype came up many times. The V call is TRBV5-1, the J call TRBJ1-2; the match to TRBD1 covers 7 bases. J gave up 2 bases and V 4 bases, and 8 bases lay outside the gene matches. This CDR3 is built from 15 residues. Germline V gives CDR1 SGHRS, CDR2 YFSETQ. CDR3 DNA: TGCGCCAGCAGCCAGACCTCGACAGGGAACTATGGCTACACCTTC. Encoded protein: CASSQTSTGNYGYTF.

This clonotype was recorded many times. The chain employs TRBV20-1 and TRBJ2-7; the D gene could be TRBD1 or TRBD2 (5 bases each). The germline gives CDR1 DFQATT, CDR2 SNEGSKA (reference sequence). This CDR3 has 13 residues. V dropped 6 bases and J dropped 5 bases, with 17 bases sitting between them. The CDR3 protein is CSAPGTTSDEQYF. Here the CDR3 DNA reads TGCAGTGCCCCCGGGACCACGTCCGACGAGCAGTACTTC.

Many counts were recorded for this clonotype. CDR3 nucleotide sequence: TGTGCCAGCAGCCTTAATAGGGGGTCAGTAGAGACCCAGTACTTC. It encodes CASSLNRGSVETQYF. The chain couples TRBV11-2 to TRBJ2-5, with a possible D match to TRBD1 (6 bases). Germline values: CDR1 SGHAT, CDR2 FQNNGV. This CDR3 is 15 amino acids long. V was clipped by 5 bases and J by 4 bases, with 17 bases between them.

This clonotype was counted at least ten times. The chain joins TRBV20-1 to TRBJ2-2; TRBD2 aligns across 11 bases. Per germline, CDR1 DFQATT and CDR2 SNEGSKA (reference sequence). V dropped 5 bases and J dropped 0; count of bases not matched to a gene: 14. This CDR3 spans 19 amino acids. Written as DNA, the CDR3 is TGCAGTGCTCACACGACGAGACTAGCGGGGCCTCCGAACACCGGGGAGCTGTTTTTT. This encodes CSAHTTRLAGPPNTGELFF.

This clonotype was recorded at least ten times. The J gene is TRBJ2-2, the V gene TRBV5-1; D is unresolved. Germline V gene data show CDR1 as SGHRS and CDR2 as YFSETQ. The CDR3 is 15 amino acids. V lost 0 bases to trimming and J lost 4 bases, with 10 bases between them. The CDR3, as DNA: TGCGCCAGCAGCTTGGGAGCTGCTATCACCGGGGAGCTGTTTTTT. Protein sequence: CASSLGAAITGELFF.

This clonotype was counted many times. The chain is built from TRBV20-1 and TRBJ2-7; 7 bases line up with TRBD1. CDR3 length: 13 amino acids. The V gene's germline CDR1 is DFQATT and CDR2 SNEGSKA (reference sequence). Trimming cost V 4 bases and J 2 bases; bases outside gene matches: 5. CDR3 nucleotide sequence: TGCAGTGCTACCAGACAGGGCGCCTACGAGCAGTACTTC. Protein: CSATRQGAYEQYF.

This clonotype was found many times. V and J are TRBV5-6 and TRBJ1-6; tentative D call: TRBD1 (6 bases). There are 15 residues in the CDR3. Germline V gene data show CDR1 as SGHDT and CDR2 as YYEEEE. V shed 1 base and J shed 5 bases, with 10 bases lying between them. The CDR3 region has the DNA TGTGCCAGCAGCTTGAGGACAGCCGATAATTCACCCCTCCACTTT. This translates into CASSLRTADNSPLHF.

The sample holds many counts of this clonotype. The chain links TRBV29-1 to TRBJ2-5; D is perhaps TRBD1 (5 bases). The CDR3 is 16 residues long. Per the germline V gene, CDR1 is SQVTM and CDR2 is ANQGSEA. V lost 3 bases and J 0 bases, leaving 17 bases between the germline ends. CDR3 loop: CSVEGYRSRHQETQYF. CDR3 sequence (DNA): TGCAGCGTTGAGGGGTACAGGTCTCGGCACCAAGAGACCCAGTACTTC. Combining the CDR3 with reference TRBV29-1 and TRBJ2-5 gives the whole variable domain SAVISQKPSRDICQRGTSLTIQCQVDSQVTMMFWYRQQPGQSLTLIATANQGSEATYESGFVIDKFPISRPNLTFSTLTVSNMSPEDSSIYLCSVEGYRSRHQETQYFGPGTRLLVL.

In this sample, this clonotype turned up many times. The chain employs TRBV5-1 and TRBJ2-7; weak D call: TRBD1 (6 bases). The CDR3 consists of 15 residues. The V end was cut by 2 bases, the J end by 2 bases, with 14 bases between. The germline gives CDR1 SGHRS, CDR2 YFSETQ. Here the CDR3 reads CASSFIDRTPYEQYF. CDR3 coding DNA: TGCGCCAGCAGCTTCATTGACAGGACCCCCTACGAGCAGTACTTC.

This clonotype was counted at least ten times. The V gene is TRBV29-1, the J gene TRBJ1-1, with D perhaps matching TRBD1 (5 bases). The V end was cut by 7 bases, the J end by 6 bases, with 18 bases between. The CDR3 length is 13 residues. Germline-derived CDR1 and CDR2 are SQVTM and ANQGSEA. CDR3 sequence: CSGRGGKVSEAFF. The CDR3 DNA reads as TGCAGCGGACGTGGGGGGAAAGTCTCTGAAGCTTTCTTT.

This clonotype was counted ten times or more. The chain recombines TRBV29-1 with TRBJ1-2, with 10 bases that match TRBD1. V lost 7 bases, J lost 3 bases, and 5 bases stayed unmatched. The germline V gene has CDR1 SQVTM and CDR2 ANQGSEA. The length of the CDR3 is 13 residues. DNA for the CDR3: TGCAGCGGTGGACAGGGGGTGGACTATGGCTACACCTTC. Translated, it gives CSGGQGVDYGYTF.